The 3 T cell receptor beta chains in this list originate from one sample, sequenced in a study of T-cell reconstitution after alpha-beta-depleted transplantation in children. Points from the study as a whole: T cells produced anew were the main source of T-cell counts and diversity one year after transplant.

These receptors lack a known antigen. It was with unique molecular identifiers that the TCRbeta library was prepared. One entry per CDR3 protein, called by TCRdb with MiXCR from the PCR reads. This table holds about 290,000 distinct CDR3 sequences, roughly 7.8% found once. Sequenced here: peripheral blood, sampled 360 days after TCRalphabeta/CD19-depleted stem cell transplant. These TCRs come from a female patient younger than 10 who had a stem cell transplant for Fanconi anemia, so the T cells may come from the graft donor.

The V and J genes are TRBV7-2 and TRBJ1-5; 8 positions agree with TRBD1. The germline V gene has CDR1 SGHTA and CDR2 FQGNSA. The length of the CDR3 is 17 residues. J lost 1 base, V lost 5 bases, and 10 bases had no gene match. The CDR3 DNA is TGTGCCAGCAGCCCGAATTACGACAGGGGCAGCAATCAGCCCCAGCATTTT. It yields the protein CASSPNYDRGSNQPQHF.

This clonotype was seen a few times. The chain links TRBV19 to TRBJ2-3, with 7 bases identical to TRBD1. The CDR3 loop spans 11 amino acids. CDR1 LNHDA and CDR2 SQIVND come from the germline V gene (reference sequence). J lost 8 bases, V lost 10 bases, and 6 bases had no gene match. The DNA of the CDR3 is TGTGCCACTACAAGGGGGCTTACGCAGTATTTT. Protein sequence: CATTRGLTQYF. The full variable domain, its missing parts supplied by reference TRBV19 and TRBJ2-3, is DGGITQSPKYLFRKEGQNVTLSCEQNLNHDAMYWYRQDPGQGLRLIYYSQIVNDFQKGDIAEGYSVSREKKESFPLTVTSAQKNPTAFYLCATTRGLTQYFGPGTRLTVL.

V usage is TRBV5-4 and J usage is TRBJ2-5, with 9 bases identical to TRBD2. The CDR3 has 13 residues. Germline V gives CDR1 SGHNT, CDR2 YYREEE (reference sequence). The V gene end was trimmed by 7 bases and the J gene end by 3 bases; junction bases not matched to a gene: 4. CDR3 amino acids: CASARLAEETQYF. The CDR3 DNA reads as TGTGCCAGCGCCCGACTAGCGGAAGAGACCCAGTACTTC.